These T cell receptor beta chains were read from a single sample in a study of molecular identifiers for immune sequencing clone quantification. In TCRdb, the PCR reads were re-called with MiXCR into one record per CDR3 protein. Of about 640,000 distinct CDR3 sequences listed, 15% to 20% were seen once; the top ten hold under 0.95%. Sequencing input: naive CD8+ T cells from blood, with Jurkat cell RNA spiked in. The receptors come from a human donor in good health. Some libraries in this study had Jurkat cell RNA spiked in. Both conserved end residues are part of each CDR3. The order of the fields is CDR3 length, clone size, D gene, V gene, J gene, CDR3 protein, CDR3 DNA. D genes are given only for firm matches. Rows may omit the clone size; those that give it use once, few, many or a size class.

15	few	TRBD1	TRBV7-9	TRBJ1-1	CASSPGQQFNTEAFF	TGTGCCAGCAGCCCGGGACAGCAATTCAACACTGAAGCTTTCTTT
16	many	TRBD2	TRBV3-1	TRBJ2-3	CASSQAGDPSGDTQYF	TGTGCCAGCAGCCAGGCGGGGGACCCATCCGGAGATACGCAGTATTTT
13	NA	NA	TRBV28	TRBJ1-1	CASSLSWSIEAFF	TGTGCCAGCAGTTTAAGTTGGTCTATTGAAGCTTTCTTT
13	many	TRBD1	TRBV19	TRBJ2-7	CASSMGQAYEQYF	TGTGCCAGTAGTATGGGACAGGCCTACGAGCAGTACTTC
15	many	NA	TRBV25-1	TRBJ1-4	CASSPLRETNEKLFF	TGTGCCAGCAGCCCCCTAAGGGAGACTAATGAAAAACTGTTTTTT
14	few	NA	TRBV7-9	TRBJ2-7	CASSFQGNPYEQYF	TGTGCCAGCAGCTTTCAGGGGAATCCCTACGAGCAGTACTTC
15	NA	TRBD1	TRBV4-1	TRBJ2-1	CASSQDRGPRHEQFF	TGCGCCAGCAGCCAAGATAGGGGGCCGAGGCATGAGCAGTTCTTC
15	many	NA	TRBV28	TRBJ1-1	CASSLFRETNTEAFF	TGTGCCAGCAGTTTGTTTCGGGAGACGAACACTGAAGCTTTCTTT
13	many	NA	TRBV28	TRBJ1-1	CASSLEIGIEAFF	TGTGCCAGCAGTTTAGAGATTGGTATTGAAGCTTTCTTT
16	NA	TRBD1	TRBV5-4	TRBJ2-7	CASSFFGTGALHEQYF	TGTGCCAGCAGCTTTTTTGGGACAGGCGCTCTCCACGAGCAGTACTTC
15	few	NA	TRBV5-4	TRBJ2-3	CASSAYSGAEDTQYF	TGTGCCAGCAGCGCGTACTCGGGGGCGGAAGATACGCAGTATTTT
16	few	NA	TRBV19	TRBJ2-7	CASSITGDPTSYEQYF	TGTGCCAGTTCAATTACCGGGGATCCGACTTCCTACGAGCAGTACTTC
15	many	NA	TRBV4-3	TRBJ2-3	CASSQDRSTTDTQYF	TGCGCCAGCAGCCAAGATCGATCTACGACAGATACGCAGTATTTT
14	many	TRBD1	TRBV29-1	TRBJ2-7	CSVLRAGTEYEQYF	TGCAGCGTTCTCCGAGCCGGGACAGAATACGAGCAGTACTTC
15	NA	TRBD1	TRBV7-9	TRBJ2-7	CASSLVTGEGYEQYF	TGTGCCAGCAGCTTAGTAACAGGGGAAGGTTACGAGCAGTACTTC
17	few	NA	TRBV19	TRBJ1-6	CASSMGYFTDYNSPLHF	TGTGCCAGTAGTATGGGATACTTTACGGACTATAATTCACCCCTCCACTTT
14	few	NA	TRBV4-3	TRBJ2-7	CASSQGVTVYEQYF	TGCGCCAGCAGCCAAGGAGTGACAGTCTACGAGCAGTACTTC
12	many	NA	TRBV29-1	TRBJ2-5	CSVVGEVETQYF	TGCAGCGTTGTGGGTGAGGTCGAGACCCAGTACTTC
19	many	TRBD2	TRBV24-1	TRBJ2-4	CATSDSRTLAGAGKNIQYF	TGTGCCACCAGTGATTCTAGGACACTAGCGGGAGCTGGCAAAAACATTCAGTACTTC
15	many	TRBD2	TRBV5-8	TRBJ2-1	CASSRGLAGYNEQFF	TGCGCCAGCAGCCGGGGACTAGCGGGATACAATGAGCAGTTCTTC
16	NA	NA	TRBV15	TRBJ2-7	CATSRDRWRRGGEQYF	TGTGCCACCAGCAGAGATAGGTGGCGGAGGGGGGGCGAGCAGTACTTC
16	many	TRBD2	TRBV7-2	TRBJ2-3	CASSSTSGSGTDTQYF	TGTGCCAGCAGCTCAACTAGCGGGAGCGGAACAGATACGCAGTATTTT
18	NA	TRBD2	TRBV6-2/TRBV6-3	TRBJ2-5	CASSYSSDLAGGKETQYF	TGTGCCAGCAGTTACTCGAGTGATTTAGCGGGGGGAAAAGAGACCCAGTACTTC
16	NA	NA	TRBV5-5	TRBJ1-6	CASSPRRDLYNSPLHF	TGTGCCAGCAGCCCCAGGAGGGACCTCTATAATTCACCCCTCCACTTT
15	few	TRBD1	TRBV12-3/TRBV12-4	TRBJ2-7	CASSVLGQGHYEQYF	TGTGCCAGCAGTGTTTTAGGACAGGGGCACTACGAGCAGTACTTC
15	NA	NA	TRBV4-3	TRBJ2-1	CASSQDPTSYNEQFF	TGCGCCAGCAGCCAAGACCCCACCAGCTACAATGAGCAGTTCTTC
17	many	TRBD2	TRBV7-2	TRBJ2-5	CASSLYGEVSGGETQYF	TGTGCCAGCAGCCTATATGGAGAAGTTAGCGGGGGCGAGACCCAGTACTTC
13	few	NA	TRBV28	TRBJ2-7	CAIRDFSSYEQYF	TGTGCTATCCGGGACTTTAGCTCCTACGAGCAGTACTTC
14	few	TRBD2	TRBV30	TRBJ2-4	CAWSGWREENIQYF	TGTGCCTGGAGTGGATGGCGGGAGGAAAACATTCAGTACTTC
12	many	NA	TRBV6-2/TRBV6-3	TRBJ2-2	CASHWVRGELFF	TGTGCCAGCCACTGGGTGAGGGGGGAGCTGTTTTTT
14	NA	NA	TRBV5-6	TRBJ1-1	CASSLGWDGTEAFF	TGTGCCAGCAGCTTGGGGTGGGATGGCACTGAAGCTTTCTTT
15	many	TRBD1	TRBV29-1	TRBJ1-2	CSVLTRTGGFYGYTF	TGCAGCGTTCTTACCCGGACAGGGGGTTTCTATGGCTACACCTTC
14	many	NA	TRBV20-1	TRBJ2-1	CSAFRGSAYNEQFF	TGCAGTGCTTTCAGGGGAAGTGCCTACAATGAGCAGTTCTTC